This TCR beta chain was profiled in a study of T cells in Graves' hyperthyroidism and ophthalmopathy. TCR beta CDR3 sequences were amplified from RNA transcripts. RT-PCR in the first round (using the HTBI primer set) targeted the TCR CDR3. TCRdb fed the multiplex PCR reads into MiXCR, producing one record per CDR3 protein. This repertoire shows approximately 630,000 distinct CDR3 sequences, around 15% found once; its top ten account for 3.8%. Findings and caveats of the study: Blood samples included most of the expanded thyroid clonotypes exceeding 0.001.

Absent ophthalmopathy progression within 18 months defined stable Graves' hyperthyroidism. Clinical symptoms, serum thyroxine, TRAb, thyroid ultrasound and orbital computed tomography informed diagnoses. The CDR3 runs 13 residues. Germline CDR1 MDHEN, CDR2 SYDVKM. Trimming removed 6 bases from V and 4 bases from J; junction bases left unmatched: 5. This clonotype was seen many times. What it recognizes is unknown. Sequencing used blood. The receptor was derived from a woman younger than 45 with Graves' hyperthyroidism. The V and J genes are TRBV28 and TRBJ1-2; 7 nucleotides agree with TRBD1. The CDR3 sequence: CASRTGFLYGYTF. The CDR3 DNA reads TGTGCCAGCAGGACAGGGTTCCTCTATGGCTACACCTTC.